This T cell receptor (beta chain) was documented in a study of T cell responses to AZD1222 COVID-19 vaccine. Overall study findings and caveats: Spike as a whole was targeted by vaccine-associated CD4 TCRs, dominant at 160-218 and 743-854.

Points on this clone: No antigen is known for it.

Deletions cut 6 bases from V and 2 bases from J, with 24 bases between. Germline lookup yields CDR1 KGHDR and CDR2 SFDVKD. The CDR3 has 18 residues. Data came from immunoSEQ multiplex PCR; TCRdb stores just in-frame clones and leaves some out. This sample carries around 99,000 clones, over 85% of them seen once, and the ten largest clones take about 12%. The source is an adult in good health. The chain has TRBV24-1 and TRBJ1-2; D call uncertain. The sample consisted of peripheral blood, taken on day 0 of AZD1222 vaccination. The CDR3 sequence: CATSPTHLLESENYGYTF. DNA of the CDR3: TGTGCCACCAGTCCGACACATCTATTGGAATCGGAGAACTATGGCTACACCTTC.